The present entry profiles one T cell receptor (beta chain) with its context. The sample is drawn from a study of blood T cell repertoires in COVID-19. The CDR3 loop spans 14 amino acids. The germline gives CDR1 SGHNT, CDR2 YENEEA. V dropped 5 bases and J dropped 3; count of bases not matched to a gene: 5. This table comes from immunoSEQ multiplex PCR, and its TCRdb copy is limited to in-frame clones, with some not included. Of approximately 160,000 clones listed, more than 75% are singletons. The receptor's source is a man in his forties who had recovered from COVID-19. Sequencing input: PBMCs or T cells enriched from blood (not recorded which). The chain employs TRBV11-3 and TRBJ2-5, with 8 bases identical to TRBD2. The chain's CDR3 is CASSISGREETQYF. CDR3 bases: TGTGCCAGCAGCATCTCCGGGAGGGAAGAGACCCAGTACTTC.